This T cell receptor (beta chain) was captured by sequencing in a study of cytomegalovirus exposure and HLA in healthy donors. Use of 60 Vbeta and 13 Jbeta primers characterized the PCR. This table comes from immunoSEQ multiplex PCR, and its TCRdb copy is limited to in-frame clones, with some not included. The sample lists some 100,000 clones; over 70% were seen once. Material for sequencing was PBMCs. This TCR derives from a man in his fifties in good health and CMV-seronegative.

CDR3 sequence (DNA): TGTGCCAGCAGCCCCGGGTCGATCCCCAATGAAAAACTGTTTTTT. Protein product: CASSPGSIPNEKLFF. The chain links TRBV7-9 to TRBJ1-4; the D is unclear. V shed 5 bases and J shed 5 bases, with 15 bases lying between them. The CDR3 is made up of 15 amino acids. Germline V gene sequence: CDR1 SEHNR, CDR2 FQNEAQ (reference sequence).